This T cell receptor (beta chain) is from a study of T cell responses to AZD1222 COVID-19 vaccine. Germline values: CDR1 LNHDA, CDR2 SQIVND (reference sequence). J gave up 0 bases and V 1 base, and 2 bases lay outside the gene matches. The CDR3 is 15 amino acids. Profiled with immunoSEQ multiplex PCR; TCRdb holds only in-frame clones, not every one. The sample includes tens of thousands of clones, around 93% of them seen just once. The TCR was taken from an adult who received the AZD1222 COVID-19 vaccine. V is TRBV19 and J is TRBJ1-2; 7 positions match TRBD1. This sample comprised peripheral blood, obtained 28 days after the second AZD1222 dose. The CDR3 loop is CASSIGGTANYGYTF. CDR3 in DNA: TGTGCCAGTAGTATAGGAGGGACAGCTAACTATGGCTACACCTTC.